The 31 T cell receptor beta chains below all came from one sample that was sequenced in a study of cytomegalovirus exposure and HLA in healthy donors. With 60 Vbeta and 13 Jbeta primers, the PCR was carried out. Profiled with immunoSEQ multiplex PCR; TCRdb holds only in-frame clones, not every one. The sample holds approximately 120,000 clones, 65% to 90% seen once. Material for sequencing was PBMCs. The receptors derive from a woman aged 25 to 45 in good health and CMV-seronegative.

The gene calls are TRBV30 and TRBJ1-4; the D gene is possibly TRBD1 (5 bases). Trimming removed 8 bases at V and 7 bases at J, with 14 bases between. CDR1 is GTSNPN and CDR2 is SVGIG in the germline V gene (reference sequence). This CDR3 is built from 12 residues. CDR3 region: CARGGGGEKLFF. The CDR3 bases are TGTGCCCGGGGCGGGGGGGGTGAAAAACTGTTTTTT.

The CDR3 bases are TGCGCCAGCAGCGGGACAGTTAGCAATCAGCCCCAGCATTTT. It translates to CASSGTVSNQPQHF. The rearrangement uses TRBV10-2 and TRBJ1-5; 7 nucleotides line up with TRBD1. CDR3 length: 14 amino acids. The V segment lost 6 bases and the J segment 0 bases; nucleotides outside the gene matches: 2. Germline V gives CDR1 WSHSY, CDR2 SAAADI.

The count of this clone is one. The rearrangement joins TRBV5-1 to TRBJ2-7; 8 bases are a match to TRBD1. The germline V gene has CDR1 SGHRS and CDR2 YFSETQ. V shed 0 bases and J 4 bases; nucleotides not matched to a gene: 9. The CDR3 length is 16 residues. The chain's CDR3 is CASSLDGQGAVYEQYF. The CDR3 nucleotides are TGCGCCAGCAGCTTGGACGGGCAGGGGGCGGTATACGAGCAGTACTTC.

The rearrangement uses TRBV15 and TRBJ1-2; D remains unclear. Looked up from germline, CDR1 is LNHNV and CDR2 is YYDKDF (reference sequence). Between the trimmed V and J ends, which lost 0 bases and 7 bases, there was a span of 6 bases. The CDR3 covers 12 residues. The CDR3 spells CATSRDSVGYTF. The CDR3, as DNA: TGTGCCACCAGCAGAGACTCCGTTGGCTACACCTTC.

The chain links TRBV6-6 to TRBJ1-5; 10 positions match TRBD1. Germline loops: CDR1 MNHNY, CDR2 SVGAGI (reference sequence). The CDR3 is 14 residues long. Trimming at V came to 10 bases and at J to 9 bases, leaving 12 bases not matched to a gene. CDR3 sequence: CAKGTGAASWPQHF. The DNA of the CDR3 is TGTGCCAAAGGGACAGGGGCCGCATCATGGCCCCAGCATTTT.

CDR3 region: CASSPFQGSNSPLHF. The DNA for the CDR3 is TGTGCCAGCAGCCCCTTTCAGGGGTCTAATTCACCCCTCCACTTT. The rearrangement uses TRBV6-5 and TRBJ1-6; D possibly corresponds to TRBD1 (6 bases). Trimming took 6 bases from V and 6 from J, leaving 15 bases between them. Germline loops: CDR1 MNHEY, CDR2 SVGAGI. This CDR3 spans 15 amino acids.

The genes are TRBV5-4 and TRBJ2-1; TRBD1 aligns across 12 bases. The junction had 15 bases not matched to a gene; V was cut back by 5 bases and J by 9 bases. CDR1 and CDR2 from the germline V gene are SGHNT and YYREEE (reference sequence). The CDR3 loop spans 17 amino acids. This chain's CDR3 is CASSLPGGDRGRGEQFF. In DNA form, the CDR3 reads TGTGCCAGCAGTCTTCCGGGAGGGGACAGGGGGCGCGGTGAGCAGTTCTTC. Full variable domain (missing parts from reference TRBV5-4 and TRBJ2-1): ETGVTQSPTHLIKTRGQQVTLRCSSQSGHNTVSWYQQALGQGPQFIFQYYREEENGRGNFPPRFSGLQFPNYSSELNVNALELDDSALYLCASSLPGGDRGRGEQFFGPGTRLTVL.

The rearrangement links TRBV18 to TRBJ2-1; no clear D. This CDR3 contains 16 residues. V shed 4 bases and J shed 0 bases, with 13 bases lying between them. Looked up from germline, CDR1 is KGHSH and CDR2 is LQKENI. CDR3 nucleotides: TGTGCCAGCTCACTCGAAAACAGATTCTCCTACAATGAGCAGTTCTTC. Amino acid sequence: CASSLENRFSYNEQFF.

J is TRBJ1-1 and V is TRBV5-5; D might be TRBD1 (6 bases). CDR3 size: 12 residues. Germline V gene lookup returns CDR1 SGHKS and CDR2 YYEKEE (reference sequence). V lost 6 bases, J lost 7 bases, and 13 bases lay in between. Written as DNA, the CDR3 is TGTGCCAGCACCGAAACAGGGATTGAAGCTTTCTTT. This sequence encodes CASTETGIEAFF.

The chain combines TRBV9 with TRBJ1-1; no definite D call. The V end lost 6 bases, the J end lost 0 bases, and 9 bases lay between the germline ends. From germline, CDR1 is SGDLS and CDR2 YYNGEE. The CDR3 is made up of 13 amino acids. The CDR3: CASKEGLNTEAFF. In DNA, the CDR3 is TGTGCCAGCAAGGAGGGATTGAACACTGAAGCTTTCTTT.

This chain joins TRBV28 and TRBJ2-7, with D unclear. The CDR3 is 11 residues long. V lost 8 bases, J lost 4 bases, and 9 bases lay in between. The germline V gene has CDR1 MDHEN and CDR2 SYDVKM. The CDR3 region is CASGAAYEQYF. CDR3 sequence (DNA): TGTGCCAGCGGCGCAGCGTACGAGCAGTACTTC. Full variable domain (outside the CDR3, taken from reference TRBV28 and TRBJ2-7): DVKVTQSSRYLVKRTGEKVFLECVQDMDHENMFWYRQDPGLGLRLIYFSYDVKMKEKGDIPEGYSVSREKKERFSLILESASTNQTSMYLCASGAAYEQYFGPGTRLTVT.

This clone has more than one count but fewer than ten. J is TRBJ2-3 and V is TRBV6-4; maybe TRBD2 (6 bases). V gave up 5 bases and J gave up 3 bases, with 18 bases separating them. This CDR3 spans 16 amino acids. The germline CDR1 and CDR2 sequences are MRHNA and SNTAGT. As DNA, the CDR3 is TGTGCCAGCAGTCCCCTCCCGGGAGACCGTACAGATACGCAGTATTTT. Its translation is CASSPLPGDRTDTQYF.

The rearrangement uses TRBV5-1 and TRBJ2-7; the match to TRBD2 covers 10 bases. V gave up 0 bases and J gave up 7 bases; unmatched junction bases: 7. Looked up from germline, CDR1 is SGHRS and CDR2 is YFSETQ. The CDR3 runs 15 residues. The CDR3 DNA sequence: TGCGCCAGCAGCTTGGAGGCTAGCGGGAGCGGAGAGCAGTACTTC. Its translation: CASSLEASGSGEQYF. Full variable domain (rest looked up from reference TRBV5-1 and TRBJ2-7): KAGVTQTPRYLIKTRGQQVTLSCSPISGHRSVSWYQQTPGQGLQFLFEYFSETQRNKGNFPGRFSGRQFSNSRSEMNVSTLELGDSALYLCASSLEASGSGEQYFGPGTRLTVT.

Details on this clone: The sample carries other DNA sequences with the same CDR3. The chain employs TRBV28 and TRBJ2-7; no definite D call. Per germline, CDR1 MDHEN and CDR2 SYDVKM. The V end was cut by 3 bases, the J end by 3 bases, with 6 bases between. The CDR3 contains 12 residues. Here the CDR3 DNA reads TGTGCCAGCAGTTTGTCCCTCTACGAGCAGTACTTC. Protein product: CASSLSLYEQYF.

The J gene is TRBJ2-7, the V gene TRBV11-2; the match to TRBD2 covers 10 bases. The CDR3 length is 15 residues. The V gene's germline CDR1 is SGHAT and CDR2 FQNNGV. With V trimmed by 6 bases and J by 2 bases, 7 bases remained unmatched. Written as DNA, the CDR3 is TGTGCCAGCAGTTCGGTAGCGGGAGGCACCTACGAGCAGTACTTC. Protein: CASSSVAGGTYEQYF.

This chain connects TRBV4-1 to TRBJ1-5, with TRBD1 identical over 9 bases. CDR1 MGHRA and CDR2 YSYEKL come from the germline V gene. CDR3 length: 15 residues. V trimming: 4 bases; J trimming: 4 bases; junction bases outside the gene matches: 5. Written as DNA, the CDR3 is TGCGCCAGCAGCCGCACAGGGGGCGCGAATCAGCCCCAGCATTTT. Encoded protein: CASSRTGGANQPQHF.

For this clone: Germline is not matched at one junction end, which may reflect a read error. The CDR3 sequence is CASGLDGRGQETQYF. The CDR3 region has the DNA TGTGCCAGCGGCTTAGACGGGAGGGGCCAAGAGACCCAGTACTTC. This chain connects TRBV11-2 to TRBJ2-5; 8 bases fit TRBD2. This CDR3 has 15 amino acids. Germline V gives CDR1 SGHAT, CDR2 FQNNGV.

This clone was observed once. The rearrangement joins TRBV12-5 to TRBJ1-1; 9 bases match TRBD1. Germline V gene data show CDR1 as LGHNT and CDR2 as FRNRAP. Trimming at V came to 1 base and at J to 6 bases, leaving 0 bases not matched to a gene. The length of the CDR3 is 13 residues. The CDR3: CASGLGQGAEAFF. The DNA of the CDR3 is TGTGCTAGTGGTTTGGGACAGGGGGCTGAAGCTTTCTTT.

The CDR3 spells CASSTTGKQETQYF. CDR3 nucleotides: TGTGCCAGCAGCACTACAGGGAAACAAGAGACCCAGTACTTC. The chain has TRBV7-6 and TRBJ2-5, with a possible D match to TRBD1 (6 bases). The length of the CDR3 is 14 residues. Germline V gives CDR1 SGHVS, CDR2 FNYEAQ. Trimming cost V 5 bases and J 2 bases, with 12 bases left between them.

The chain recombines TRBV30 with TRBJ1-6, with no clear D. The CDR3 extends over 15 amino acids. Between the trimmed V and J ends, which lost 3 bases and 0 bases, there was a span of 9 bases. The germline CDR1 and CDR2 sequences are GTSNPN and SVGIG (reference sequence). The CDR3 DNA reads as TGTGCCTGGAGAGGCGGGCGCTCCTATAATTCACCCCTCCACTTT. Translating it yields CAWRGGRSYNSPLHF.

This clone appeared a single time. V is TRBV2 and J is TRBJ2-1; D perhaps matches TRBD2 (6 bases). Trimming left V 7 bases short and J 9 bases short, with 13 bases between. CDR3 size: 12 residues. Germline V gives CDR1 SNHLY, CDR2 FYNNEI. The CDR3: CASNRLGVEQFF. In DNA form, the CDR3 reads TGTGCCAGCAACAGACTAGGTGTTGAGCAGTTCTTC.

The chain uses TRBV13 and TRBJ2-5; 12 positions match TRBD2. CDR1 PRHDT and CDR2 FYEKMQ come from the germline V gene (reference sequence). CDR3 length equals 14 residues. The J segment lost 13 bases and the V segment lost 3 bases, leaving 9 bases of the junction unmatched. CDR3 amino acids: CASSFGLAGRGGYF. The CDR3, as DNA: TGTGCCAGCAGCTTCGGACTAGCGGGACGTGGGGGGTACTTC.

The chain recombines TRBV27 with TRBJ2-7; a weak D match, TRBD2 (6 bases). CDR3 length: 15 amino acids. Germline V gene lookup returns CDR1 MNHEY and CDR2 SMNVEV (reference sequence). Trimming removed 5 bases at V and 6 bases at J, with 20 bases between. CDR3 in amino acids: CASSESGAESLEQYF. The DNA for the CDR3 is TGTGCCAGCAGTGAGTCGGGAGCGGAGAGCCTCGAGCAGTACTTC.

This chain uses TRBV28 with TRBJ2-7; the D gene is possibly TRBD1 (6 bases). Germline-derived CDR1 and CDR2 are MDHEN and SYDVKM. With 2 bases removed from V and 0 bases from J, the gap between germline ends came to 8 bases. The CDR3 loop spans 14 amino acids. The CDR3 reads CASSLQGHSYEQYF. CDR3 nucleotides: TGTGCCAGCAGTTTACAGGGGCACTCCTACGAGCAGTACTTC.

This rearrangement joins TRBV5-1 to TRBJ2-7, with 9 bases aligning to TRBD2. The CDR3 length is 13 residues. V dropped 3 bases and J dropped 5; count of bases not matched to a gene: 3. The germline V gene has CDR1 SGHRS and CDR2 YFSETQ. The CDR3 bases are TGCGCCAGCAGCTGGGCTAGCGGGAACGAGCAGTACTTC. Amino acid sequence: CASSWASGNEQYF.

The chain joins TRBV27 to TRBJ2-3, with 9 bases aligning to TRBD2. In germline, CDR1 is MNHEY, CDR2 SMNVEV (reference sequence). Trimming removed 3 bases from V and 6 bases from J; junction bases left unmatched: 4. This CDR3 is built from 14 residues. The CDR3 nucleotides are TGTGCCAGCAGTTTGTTAGCGGGAGATGATACGCAGTATTTT. Residues: CASSLLAGDDTQYF.

This clone has just a few counts. The gene calls are TRBV29-1 and TRBJ1-1; D is possibly TRBD1 (6 bases). CDR1 and CDR2 (germline): SQVTM, ANQGSEA. Trimming pared 7 bases from V and 2 bases from J, leaving 11 bases between. The CDR3 consists of 12 residues. The CDR3 loop reads CSAQGHNTEAFF. The CDR3 region has the DNA TGCAGCGCCCAGGGACATAACACTGAAGCTTTCTTT.

This rearrangement joins TRBV29-1 to TRBJ2-1; D not resolved. Germline CDR1 reads SQVTM; CDR2 reads ANQGSEA. V gave up 4 bases and J gave up 4 bases, with 5 bases separating them. The CDR3 totals 11 residues. CDR3 loop: CSVGLYNEQFF. The CDR3 bases are TGCAGCGTTGGACTTTACAATGAGCAGTTCTTC.

This clone was found once. The V call is TRBV28, the J call TRBJ2-5; 10 bases match TRBD1. The CDR3 runs to 16 residues. The junction had 12 bases not matched to a gene; V was cut back by 6 bases and J by 5 bases. Germline V gene sequence: CDR1 MDHEN, CDR2 SYDVKM. The CDR3 DNA sequence: TGTGCCAGCAGCCGTCCCGGGACAGGGGTGGATGAGACCCAGTACTTC. Translation gives CASSRPGTGVDETQYF.

The V call is TRBV6-4, the J call TRBJ2-7; weak D call: TRBD1 (5 bases). Germline V lookup: CDR1 MRHNA, CDR2 SNTAGT. The CDR3 has 13 amino acids. The V end lost 4 bases, the J end lost 3 bases, and 10 bases lay between the germline ends. CDR3 nucleotides: TGTGCCAGCAGTGCGGTTCAGGGCTACGAGCAGTACTTC. Protein sequence: CASSAVQGYEQYF.

This CDR3 is CASSLSGQNIQPQHF. CDR3 bases: TGTGCCAGCAGCTTATCGGGACAGAATATTCAGCCCCAGCATTTT. The chain links TRBV7-2 to TRBJ1-5; 7 nucleotides agree with TRBD1. The CDR3 is 15 amino acids. Germline values: CDR1 SGHTA, CDR2 FQGNSA. J was trimmed by 6 bases and V by 2 bases; bases with no gene match: 7.